This T cell receptor beta chain was found in a study of OX40 agonist ivuxolimab in advanced cancers. For the study at large: As their treatment, patients were administered ivuxolimab, an agonistic anti-OX40 (CD134) antibody. Each patient was given ivuxolimab into a vein every 2 weeks, at 0.01 to 10 mg/kg. Study-wide results and limits: Expanded clones were, on average, more numerous among CD8+ T cells than CD4+.

The protocol was immunoSEQ multiplex PCR, while the TCRdb copy is restricted to in-frame clones and leaves out a portion. The data contain around 82,000 clones, about 86% of them singletons. As concerns this clone: Its antigen is unidentified.

This TCR was sampled from an adult with an advanced solid tumor such as melanoma, head and neck, liver or kidney cancer. The starting material was CD4+ or CD8+ T cells sorted from blood, obtained in a trial of the OX40 agonist ivuxolimab.

The CDR3 reads CASTAPGRGNYGYTF. The CDR3 DNA is TGTGCCAGCACCGCCCCGGGCAGGGGAAACTATGGCTACACCTTC. The V gene is TRBV11-2, the J gene TRBJ1-2; D is possibly TRBD1 (6 bases). The germline V gene has CDR1 SGHAT and CDR2 FQNNGV. Trimming shortened V by 7 bases and J by 2 bases, and 17 bases separated the two germline ends. This CDR3 region has 15 residues.